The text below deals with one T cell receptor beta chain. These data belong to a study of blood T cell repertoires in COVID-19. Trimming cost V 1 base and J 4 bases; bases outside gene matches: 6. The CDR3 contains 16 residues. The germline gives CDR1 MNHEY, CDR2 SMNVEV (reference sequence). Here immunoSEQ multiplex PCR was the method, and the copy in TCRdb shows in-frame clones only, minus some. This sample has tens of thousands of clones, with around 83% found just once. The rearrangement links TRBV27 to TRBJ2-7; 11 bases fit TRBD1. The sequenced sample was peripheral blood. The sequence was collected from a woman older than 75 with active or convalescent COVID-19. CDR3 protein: CASSLWGTGGLYEQYF. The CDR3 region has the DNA TGTGCCAGCAGTTTATGGGGGACAGGGGGGCTTTACGAGCAGTACTTC.